Listed below are T cell receptor beta chains from one sample, sequenced in a study of CD8 T cells in ankylosing spondylitis. TCRdb re-analysed the 5' RACE reads in MiXCR, keeping a single row per CDR3 protein. The sample lists about 230,000 distinct CDR3 sequences, around 8% seen once, with about 5% in the top ten. The sequenced sample consisted of blood, either unsorted or a sorted T cell fraction (not recorded which). These receptors were taken from a female donor with ankylosing spondylitis or in good health (not recorded which). CDR3s include the opening cysteine and the closing phenylalanine or tryptophan. D genes are given only for firm matches. Clone size is not always given. Where it is, it says once, few, many or a class for expanded clones.

v_call	d_call	j_call	clone_size	cdr3_aa	cdr3_nt
TRBV5-6	NA	TRBJ1-1	NA	CASSLQRNTEAFF	TGTGCCAGCAGCTTGCAAAGGAACACTGAAGCTTTCTTT
TRBV7-2	NA	TRBJ2-7	many	CASSLNRLLSYEQYF	TGTGCCAGCAGCCTAAACAGACTTCTTTCCTACGAGCAGTACTTC
TRBV7-9	NA	TRBJ2-2	NA	CASSLAEPGELFF	TGTGCCAGCAGCTTAGCGGAACCCGGGGAGCTGTTTTTT
TRBV4-3	NA	TRBJ2-7	many	CASSQKLGGVTYEQYF	TGCGCCAGCAGCCAAAAGCTAGGGGGAGTTACCTACGAGCAGTACTTC
TRBV7-2	TRBD2	TRBJ2-1	few	CASSLARLAGASEQFF	TGTGCCAGCAGCTTAGCCCGACTAGCGGGAGCTAGTGAGCAGTTCTTC
TRBV5-5	TRBD2	TRBJ2-1	many	CASSPPPPLRLAGNEQFF	TGTGCCAGCAGCCCCCCCCCTCCCCTCAGACTAGCGGGCAATGAGCAGTTCTTC
TRBV5-1	TRBD1	TRBJ1-1	NA	CASGRDSNTEAFF	TGCGCCAGCGGCCGGGACAGCAACACTGAAGCTTTCTTT
TRBV12-3/TRBV12-4	TRBD1	TRBJ1-5	NA	CASSPHPGTGNQPQHF	TGTGCCAGCAGTCCGCATCCCGGGACAGGGAATCAGCCCCAGCATTTT
TRBV20-1	NA	TRBJ1-2	many	CSARGQIHNYGYTF	TGCAGTGCTAGAGGACAGATCCATAACTATGGCTACACCTTC
TRBV20-1	TRBD2	TRBJ2-3	many	CSARTSGDVVDTQYF	TGCAGTGCCCGGACTAGCGGAGACGTAGTAGATACGCAGTATTTT
TRBV4-3	NA	TRBJ1-4	many	CASSQIGRSNEKLFF	TGCGCCAGCAGCCAGATAGGCAGATCTAATGAAAAACTGTTTTTT
TRBV7-8	NA	TRBJ2-7	many	CASSLMGSLSYEQYF	TGTGCCAGCAGCTTAATGGGGAGTCTCTCCTACGAGCAGTACTTC
TRBV28	NA	TRBJ2-7	NA	CASRTASSYEQYF	TGTGCCAGCAGGACAGCGAGCTCCTACGAGCAGTACTTC
TRBV6-5	NA	TRBJ2-7	NA	CASSSSGRYYEQYF	TGTGCCAGCAGTTCCAGCGGACGCTACTACGAGCAGTACTTC
TRBV20-1	TRBD2	TRBJ2-5	NA	CSARRVAGAAETQYF	TGCAGTGCTAGGAGGGTAGCGGGAGCGGCTGAGACCCAGTACTTC
TRBV7-2	TRBD1	TRBJ2-6	few	CASSASRDRAGANVLTF	TGTGCCAGCAGCGCATCCCGGGACAGGGCTGGGGCCAACGTCCTGACTTTC
TRBV30	NA	TRBJ2-2	NA	CASGNAGGGELFF	TGTGCCTCCGGAAACGCCGGCGGCGGGGAGCTGTTTTTT
TRBV7-2	NA	TRBJ2-6	few	CASTIDGWGANVLTF	TGTGCCAGCACCATAGACGGGTGGGGGGCCAACGTCCTGACTTTC
TRBV7-9	NA	TRBJ2-1	NA	CSSSLLNEQFF	TGTTCCAGCAGCTTATTGAATGAGCAGTTCTTC
TRBV27	NA	TRBJ2-5	many	CASSWSSSETQYF	TGTGCCAGCAGTTGGAGCTCGTCCGAGACCCAGTACTTC
TRBV6-1	NA	TRBJ2-3	many	CASSEAHTVADTQYF	TGTGCCAGCAGTGAAGCACACACGGTGGCAGATACGCAGTATTTT
TRBV28	NA	TRBJ2-3	many	CASSPTSTDTQYF	TGTGCCAGCAGCCCCACTAGCACAGATACGCAGTATTTT
TRBV7-9	TRBD2	TRBJ2-1	NA	CASSKTSGSINNEQFF	TGTGCCAGCAGCAAGACTAGCGGGAGTATTAACAATGAGCAGTTCTTC
TRBV15	NA	TRBJ1-6	many	CATSTSGGRGNSPLHF	TGTGCCACCAGCACTTCTGGGGGACGGGGGAATTCACCCCTCCACTTT
TRBV7-9	NA	TRBJ2-7	many	CASSFGDSSYEQYF	TGTGCCAGCAGCTTCGGAGATAGCTCCTACGAGCAGTACTTC
TRBV7-9	NA	TRBJ2-2	NA	CASPAYPGDTGELFF	TGTGCCAGCCCAGCTTACCCAGGGGACACCGGGGAGCTGTTTTTT
TRBV7-9	NA	TRBJ2-1	NA	CSSSLRTSSINEQFF	TGTTCCAGTAGCTTACGAACTAGCAGTATCAATGAGCAGTTCTTC
TRBV6-6	NA	TRBJ1-1	many	CASSYKGWDTEAFF	TGTGCCAGCAGTTACAAGGGGTGGGACACTGAAGCTTTCTTT
TRBV7-9	NA	TRBJ2-7	NA	CASSLDGEFYEQYF	TGTGCCAGCAGCTTAGATGGGGAGTTCTACGAGCAGTACTTC
TRBV6-5	TRBD1	TRBJ2-5	many	CASSYPGQAAETQYF	TGTGCCAGCAGTTACCCGGGACAGGCGGCGGAGACCCAGTACTTC
TRBV7-2	TRBD2	TRBJ2-1	NA	CASSLGASGSHEQFF	TGTGCCAGCAGCTTGGGGGCTAGCGGGAGCCATGAGCAGTTCTTC
TRBV4-3	TRBD2	TRBJ2-1	few	CASSQVLRTRASSNEQFF	TGCGCCAGCAGCCAAGTATTGAGGACTAGAGCTAGCTCCAATGAGCAGTTCTTC
TRBV20-1	NA	TRBJ2-7	many	CSARDHNRLYEQYF	TGCAGTGCTAGAGATCACAACAGATTGTACGAGCAGTACTTC
TRBV7-9	NA	TRBJ2-1	NA	CASINSGSFNEQFF	TGTGCCAGCATCAACTCAGGCAGTTTCAATGAGCAGTTCTTC
TRBV10-3	NA	TRBJ2-4	many	CAISGGPAGKNIQYF	TGTGCCATCAGTGGCGGGCCGGCTGGCAAAAACATTCAGTACTTC
TRBV4-3	NA	TRBJ2-6	few	CASIQGIQSSGANVLTF	TGCGCCAGCATCCAAGGAATCCAGAGTTCTGGGGCCAACGTCCTGACTTTC
TRBV20-1	TRBD1	TRBJ2-1	many	CSVRPGTGYNEQFF	TGCAGTGTCAGACCCGGGACAGGGTACAATGAGCAGTTCTTC
TRBV5-8	NA	TRBJ1-5	many	CASSQGRRLQPQHF	TGTGCCAGCAGCCAGGGACGGCGGCTACAGCCCCAGCATTTT
TRBV9	NA	TRBJ1-6	few	CASSVEPRGYSPLHF	TGTGCCAGCAGCGTAGAACCACGGGGCTATTCACCCCTCCACTTT
TRBV11-2	NA	TRBJ2-5	few	CASSLVIQETQYF	TGTGCCAGCAGCTTAGTGATCCAAGAGACCCAGTACTTC
TRBV4-2	TRBD2	TRBJ2-3	many	CASSQGTSGSTDTQYF	TGTGCCAGCAGCCAAGGGACTAGCGGGAGCACAGATACGCAGTATTTT
TRBV29-1	NA	TRBJ2-2	many	CSVVASRGELFF	TGCAGCGTTGTAGCGTCACGCGGGGAGCTGTTTTTT
TRBV5-1	TRBD2	TRBJ2-5	many	CASAAGGPGETQYF	TGCGCCAGTGCCGCGGGAGGGCCCGGGGAGACCCAGTACTTC
TRBV20-1	NA	TRBJ2-5	many	CSARENQRETQYF	TGCAGTGCTAGAGAGAACCAGCGGGAGACCCAGTACTTC
TRBV12-3/TRBV12-4	NA	TRBJ2-3	many	CASSLAPGPIPAEAKSDTQYF	TGTGCCAGCAGTTTAGCGCCGGGTCCCATCCCAGCGGAAGCGAAGTCAGATACGCAGTATTTT
TRBV7-9	TRBD1	TRBJ1-4	NA	CASRRDSGAEKLFF	TGTGCCAGCAGACGGGACAGCGGGGCTGAAAAACTGTTTTTT
TRBV20-1	TRBD2	TRBJ2-7	many	CSATRGSGRTSEQYF	TGCAGTGCCACCCGAGGTAGCGGGAGAACCAGCGAGCAGTACTTC
TRBV29-1	NA	TRBJ2-5	few	CSVGGARAGETQYF	TGCAGCGTTGGGGGGGCGAGGGCTGGGGAGACCCAGTACTTC
TRBV5-5	NA	TRBJ2-4	many	CASSSRTGGNIQYF	TGTGCCAGCAGCTCCAGGACGGGTGGAAACATTCAGTACTTC
TRBV4-3	NA	TRBJ2-1	many	CASSQGGETLYNEQFF	TGCGCCAGCAGCCAAGGAGGGGAGACCCTCTACAATGAGCAGTTCTTC
TRBV6-1	TRBD1	TRBJ1-1	few	CASTLDRLLGDTEAFF	TGTGCCAGCACCTTGGACAGGCTACTGGGGGACACTGAAGCTTTCTTT
TRBV20-1	TRBD2	TRBJ2-2	many	CSASREGRELFF	TGCAGTGCTAGCCGGGAGGGCCGGGAGCTGTTTTTT
TRBV4-3	TRBD1	TRBJ2-1	NA	CASSQGQGGEQFF	TGCGCCAGCAGCCAAGGACAGGGGGGTGAGCAGTTCTTC